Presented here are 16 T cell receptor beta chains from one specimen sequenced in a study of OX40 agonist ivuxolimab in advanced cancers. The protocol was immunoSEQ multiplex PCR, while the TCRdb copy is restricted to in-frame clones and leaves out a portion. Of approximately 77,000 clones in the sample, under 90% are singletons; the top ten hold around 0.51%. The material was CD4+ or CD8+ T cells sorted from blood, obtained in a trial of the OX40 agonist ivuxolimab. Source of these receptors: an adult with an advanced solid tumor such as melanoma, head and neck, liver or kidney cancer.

The chain's CDR3 is CASSPRGTGTPSTDTQYF. The DNA of the CDR3 is TGCGCCAGCAGCCCACGGGGGACGGGGACACCGAGCACAGATACGCAGTATTTT. The chain employs TRBV5-1 and TRBJ2-3; the D call may be TRBD1 or TRBD2 (6 bases each). The CDR3 consists of 18 residues. Germline CDR1 is SGHRS and CDR2 is YFSETQ. V was shortened by 4 bases and J by 0 bases, with 21 bases between the two germline ends.

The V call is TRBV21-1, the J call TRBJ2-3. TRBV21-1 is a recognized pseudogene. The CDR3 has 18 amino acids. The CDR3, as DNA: TGTGCCAGCAGCAAAGATCAAGGTAGTAGTTATGACACAGATACGCAGTATTTT. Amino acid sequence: CASSKDQGSSYDTDTQYF.

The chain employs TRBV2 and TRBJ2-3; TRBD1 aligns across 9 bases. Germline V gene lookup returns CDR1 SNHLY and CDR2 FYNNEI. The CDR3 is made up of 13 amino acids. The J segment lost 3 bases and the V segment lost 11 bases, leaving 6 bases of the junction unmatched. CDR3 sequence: CAGWTGVTDTQYF. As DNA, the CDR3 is TGTGCCGGATGGACAGGGGTAACAGATACGCAGTATTTT. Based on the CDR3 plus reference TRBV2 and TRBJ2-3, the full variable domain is EPEVTQTPSHQVTQMGQEVILRCVPISNHLYFYWYRQILGQKVEFLVSFYNNEISEKSEIFDDQFSVERPDGSNFTLKIRSTKLEDSAMYFCAGWTGVTDTQYFGPGTRLTVL.

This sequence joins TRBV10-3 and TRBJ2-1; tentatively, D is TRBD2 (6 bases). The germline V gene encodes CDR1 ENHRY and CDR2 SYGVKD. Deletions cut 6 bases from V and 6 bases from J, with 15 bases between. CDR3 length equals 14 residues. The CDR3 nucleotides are TGTGCCATCAGGCCTTGGGCGGAGGGCAATGAGCAGTTCTTC. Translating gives CAIRPWAEGNEQFF.

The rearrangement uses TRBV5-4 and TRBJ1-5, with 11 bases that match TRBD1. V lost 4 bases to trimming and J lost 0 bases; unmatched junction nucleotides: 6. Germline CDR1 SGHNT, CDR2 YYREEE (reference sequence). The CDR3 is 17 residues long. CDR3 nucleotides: TGTGCCAGCAGCCGGGGGACAGGGGGTGTTAGCAATCAGCCCCAGCATTTT. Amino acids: CASSRGTGGVSNQPQHF.

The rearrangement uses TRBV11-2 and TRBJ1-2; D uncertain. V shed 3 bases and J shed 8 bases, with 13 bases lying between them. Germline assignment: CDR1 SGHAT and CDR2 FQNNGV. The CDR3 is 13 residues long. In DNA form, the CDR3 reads TGTGCCAGCAGCTTTGAATCAGGAAACGGCTACACCTTC. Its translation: CASSFESGNGYTF. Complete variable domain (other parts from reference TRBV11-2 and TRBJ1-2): EAGVAQSPRYKIIEKRQSVAFWCNPISGHATLYWYQQILGQGPKLLIQFQNNGVVDDSQLPKDRFSAERLKGVDSTLKIQPAKLEDSAVYLCASSFESGNGYTFGSGTRLTVV.

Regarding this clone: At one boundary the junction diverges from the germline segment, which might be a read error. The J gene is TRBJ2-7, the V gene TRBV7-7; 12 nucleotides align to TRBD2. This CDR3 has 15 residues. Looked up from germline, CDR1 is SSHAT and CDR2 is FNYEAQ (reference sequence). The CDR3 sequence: CASSPGLAGTYEQYF. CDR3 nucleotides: TGTGCTAGCAGCCCCGGACTAGCGGGGACCTACGAGCAGTACTTC.

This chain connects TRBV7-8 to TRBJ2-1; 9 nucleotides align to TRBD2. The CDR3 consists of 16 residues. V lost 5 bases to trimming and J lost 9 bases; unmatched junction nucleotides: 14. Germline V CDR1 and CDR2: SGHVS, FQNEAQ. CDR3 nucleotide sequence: TGTGCCAGCAGCCCCACGTGGGCGGGAGGGCCATCTGAGCAGTTCTTC. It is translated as CASSPTWAGGPSEQFF.

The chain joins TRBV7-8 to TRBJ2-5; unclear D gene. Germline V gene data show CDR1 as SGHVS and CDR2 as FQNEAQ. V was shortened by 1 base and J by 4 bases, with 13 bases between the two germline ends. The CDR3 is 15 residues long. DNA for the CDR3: TGTGCCAGCAGCTTAGGGTCCTCAAGAAGAGAGACCCAGTACTTC. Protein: CASSLGSSRRETQYF. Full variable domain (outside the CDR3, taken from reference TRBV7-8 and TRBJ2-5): GAGVSQSPRYKVAKRGQDVALRCDPISGHVSLFWYQQALGQGPEFLTYFQNEAQLDKSGLPSDRFFAERPEGSVSTLKIQRTQQEDSAVYLCASSLGSSRRETQYFGPGTRLLVL.

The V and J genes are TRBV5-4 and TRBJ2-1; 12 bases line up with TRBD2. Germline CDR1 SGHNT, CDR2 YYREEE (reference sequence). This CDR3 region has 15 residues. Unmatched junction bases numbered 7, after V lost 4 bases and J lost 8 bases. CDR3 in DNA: TGTGCCAGCAGCCCCGGGACTAGCGGGTTTGATGAGCAGTTCTTC. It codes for CASSPGTSGFDEQFF.

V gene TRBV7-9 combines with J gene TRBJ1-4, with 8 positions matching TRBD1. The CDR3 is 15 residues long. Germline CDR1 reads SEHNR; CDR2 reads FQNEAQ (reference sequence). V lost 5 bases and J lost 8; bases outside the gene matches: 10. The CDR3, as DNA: TGTGCCAGCAGCAACCCGGGACAGGCAAGGGAAAAACTGTTTTTT. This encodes CASSNPGQAREKLFF.

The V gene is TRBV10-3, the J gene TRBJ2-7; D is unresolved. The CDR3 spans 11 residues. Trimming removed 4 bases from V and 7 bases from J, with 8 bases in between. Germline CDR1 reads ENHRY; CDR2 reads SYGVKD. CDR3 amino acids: CAISGSSEQYF. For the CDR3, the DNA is TGTGCCATCAGTGGCTCTTCGGAGCAGTACTTC.

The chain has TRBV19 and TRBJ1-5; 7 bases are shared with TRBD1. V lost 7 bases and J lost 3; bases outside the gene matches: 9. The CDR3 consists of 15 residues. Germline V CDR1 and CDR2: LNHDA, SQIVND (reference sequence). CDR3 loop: CASTSGGHYNQPQHF. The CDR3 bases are TGTGCCAGTACCTCAGGGGGGCACTACAATCAGCCCCAGCATTTT.

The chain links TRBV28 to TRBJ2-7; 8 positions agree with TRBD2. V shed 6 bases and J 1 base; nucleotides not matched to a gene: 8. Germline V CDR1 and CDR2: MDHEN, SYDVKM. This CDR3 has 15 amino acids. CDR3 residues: CASSPPGGESYEQYF. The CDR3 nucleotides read TGTGCCAGCAGCCCCCCGGGAGGGGAATCCTACGAGCAGTACTTC. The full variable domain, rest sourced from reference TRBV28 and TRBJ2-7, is DVKVTQSSRYLVKRTGEKVFLECVQDMDHENMFWYRQDPGLGLRLIYFSYDVKMKEKGDIPEGYSVSREKKERFSLILESASTNQTSMYLCASSPPGGESYEQYFGPGTRLTVT.

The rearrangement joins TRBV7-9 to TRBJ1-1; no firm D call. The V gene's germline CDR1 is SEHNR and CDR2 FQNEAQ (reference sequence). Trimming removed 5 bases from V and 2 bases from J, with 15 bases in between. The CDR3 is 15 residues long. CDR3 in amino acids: CASSPSSFPNTEAFF. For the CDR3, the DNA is TGTGCCAGCAGCCCGAGTTCATTCCCAAACACTGAAGCTTTCTTT. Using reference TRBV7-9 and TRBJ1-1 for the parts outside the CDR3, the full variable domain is DTGVSQNPRHKITKRGQNVTFRCDPISEHNRLYWYRQTLGQGPEFLTYFQNEAQLEKSRLLSDRFSAERPKGSFSTLEIQRTEQGDSAMYLCASSPSSFPNTEAFFGQGTRLTVV.

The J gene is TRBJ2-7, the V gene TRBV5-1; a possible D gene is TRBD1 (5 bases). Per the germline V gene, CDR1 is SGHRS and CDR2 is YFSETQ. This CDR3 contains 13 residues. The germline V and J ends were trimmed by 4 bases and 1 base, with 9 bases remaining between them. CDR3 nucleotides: TGCGCCAGCAGCCCGCAGGGTTCCTACGAGCAGTACTTC. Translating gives CASSPQGSYEQYF.